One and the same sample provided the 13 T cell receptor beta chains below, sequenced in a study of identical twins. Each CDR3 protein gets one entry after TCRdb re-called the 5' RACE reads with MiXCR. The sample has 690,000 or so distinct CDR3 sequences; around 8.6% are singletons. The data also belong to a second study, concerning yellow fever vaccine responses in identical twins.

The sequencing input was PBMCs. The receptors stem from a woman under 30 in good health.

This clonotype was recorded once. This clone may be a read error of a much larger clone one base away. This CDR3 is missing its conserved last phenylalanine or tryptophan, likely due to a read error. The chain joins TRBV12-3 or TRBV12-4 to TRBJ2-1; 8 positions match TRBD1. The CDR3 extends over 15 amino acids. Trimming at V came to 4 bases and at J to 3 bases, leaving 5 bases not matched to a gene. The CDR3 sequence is CASSWGRGHYNEQFL. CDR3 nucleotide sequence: TGTGCCAGCAGTTGGGGCAGGGGGCACTACAATGAGCAGTTCTTA.

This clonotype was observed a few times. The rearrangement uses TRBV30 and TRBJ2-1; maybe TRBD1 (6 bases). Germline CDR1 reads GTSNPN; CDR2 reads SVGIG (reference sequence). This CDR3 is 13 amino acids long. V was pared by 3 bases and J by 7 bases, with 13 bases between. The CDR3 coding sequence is TGTGCCTGGAGGTTGCCAGGGGTTAATGAGCAGTTCTTC. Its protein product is CAWRLPGVNEQFF.

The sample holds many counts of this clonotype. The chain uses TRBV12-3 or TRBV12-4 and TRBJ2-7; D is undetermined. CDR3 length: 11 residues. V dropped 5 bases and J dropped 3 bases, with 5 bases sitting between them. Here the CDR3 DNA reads TGTGCCAGCAGTCGCCACTACGAGCAGTACTTC. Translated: CASSRHYEQYF.

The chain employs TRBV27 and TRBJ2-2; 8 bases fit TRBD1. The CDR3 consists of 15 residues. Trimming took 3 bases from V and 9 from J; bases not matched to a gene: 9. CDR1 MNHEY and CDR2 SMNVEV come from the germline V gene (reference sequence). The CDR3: CASSFEAGGGWELFF. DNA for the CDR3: TGTGCCAGCAGTTTTGAGGCAGGGGGCGGCTGGGAGCTGTTTTTT.

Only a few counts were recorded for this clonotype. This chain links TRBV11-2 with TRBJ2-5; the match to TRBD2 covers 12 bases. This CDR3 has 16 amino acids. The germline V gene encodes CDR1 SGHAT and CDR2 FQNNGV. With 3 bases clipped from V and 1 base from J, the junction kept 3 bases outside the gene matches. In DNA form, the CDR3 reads TGTGCCAGCAGCTTTTCGACTAGCGGGGGCCAAGAGACCCAGTACTTC. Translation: CASSFSTSGGQETQYF. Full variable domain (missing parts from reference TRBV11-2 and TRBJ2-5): EAGVAQSPRYKIIEKRQSVAFWCNPISGHATLYWYQQILGQGPKLLIQFQNNGVVDDSQLPKDRFSAERLKGVDSTLKIQPAKLEDSAVYLCASSFSTSGGQETQYFGPGTRLLVL.

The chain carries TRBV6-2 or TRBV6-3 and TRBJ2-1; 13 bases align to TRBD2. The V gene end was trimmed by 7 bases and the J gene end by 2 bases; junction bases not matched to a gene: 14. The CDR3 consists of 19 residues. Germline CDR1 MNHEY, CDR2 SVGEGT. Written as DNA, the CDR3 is TGTGCCAGCAACGAAGCGGGACTAGCGGGACCAAAAACCTACAATGAGCAGTTCTTC. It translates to CASNEAGLAGPKTYNEQFF.

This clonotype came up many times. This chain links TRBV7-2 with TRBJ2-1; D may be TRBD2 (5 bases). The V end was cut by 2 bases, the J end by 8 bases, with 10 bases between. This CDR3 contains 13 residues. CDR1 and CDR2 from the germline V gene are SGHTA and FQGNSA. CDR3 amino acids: CASSLRRLYEQFF. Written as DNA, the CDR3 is TGTGCCAGCAGCTTAAGGAGGTTATATGAGCAGTTCTTC.

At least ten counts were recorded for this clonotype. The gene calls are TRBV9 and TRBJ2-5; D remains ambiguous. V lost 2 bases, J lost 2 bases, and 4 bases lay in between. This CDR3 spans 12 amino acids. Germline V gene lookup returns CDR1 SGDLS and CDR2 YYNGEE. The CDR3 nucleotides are TGTGCCAGCAGCGTGGAACAAGAGACCCAGTACTTC. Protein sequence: CASSVEQETQYF.

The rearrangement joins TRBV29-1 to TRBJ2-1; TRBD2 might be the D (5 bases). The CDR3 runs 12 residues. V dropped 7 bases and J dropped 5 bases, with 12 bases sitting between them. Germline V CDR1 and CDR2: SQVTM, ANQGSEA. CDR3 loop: CSGGRLNNEQFF. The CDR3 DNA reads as TGCAGCGGCGGGCGTCTGAACAATGAGCAGTTCTTC.

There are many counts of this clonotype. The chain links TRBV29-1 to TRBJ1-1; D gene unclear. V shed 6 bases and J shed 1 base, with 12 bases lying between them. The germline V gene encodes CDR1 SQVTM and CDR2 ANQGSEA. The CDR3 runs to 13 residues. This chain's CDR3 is CSVGEGRNTEAFF. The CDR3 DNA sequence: TGCAGCGTCGGAGAGGGCCGGAACACTGAAGCTTTCTTT.

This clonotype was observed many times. The CDR3 loop reads CASSPQGSYGYTF. Here the CDR3 DNA reads TGTGCCAGCAGTCCACAGGGGAGCTATGGCTACACCTTC. The chain employs TRBV28 and TRBJ1-2, with 7 positions matching TRBD1. Germline trimming cut 5 bases from V and 4 bases from J; bases unmatched to any gene: 4. Per the germline V gene, CDR1 is MDHEN and CDR2 is SYDVKM. This CDR3 is built from 13 residues.

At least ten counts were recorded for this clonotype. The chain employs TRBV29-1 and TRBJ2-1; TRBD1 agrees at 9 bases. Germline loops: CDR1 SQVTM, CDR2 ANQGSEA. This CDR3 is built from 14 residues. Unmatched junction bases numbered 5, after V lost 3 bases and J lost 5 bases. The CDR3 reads CSVDATGGNNEQFF. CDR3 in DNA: TGCAGCGTTGACGCGACAGGGGGTAACAATGAGCAGTTCTTC.

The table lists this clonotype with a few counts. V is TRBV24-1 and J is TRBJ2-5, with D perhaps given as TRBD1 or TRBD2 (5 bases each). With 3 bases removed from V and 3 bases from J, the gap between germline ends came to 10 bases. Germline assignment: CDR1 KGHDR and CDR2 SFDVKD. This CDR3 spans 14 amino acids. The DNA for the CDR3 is TGTGCCACCAGTGATCCACAGGAGGAAGAGACCCAGTACTTC. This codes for CATSDPQEEETQYF.